Here is one T cell receptor beta chain with its context. This sample was taken from a study of blood T cell repertoires in COVID-19. Study at large: Spain, Italy and the United States supplied samples that represented acute and convalescent COVID-19.

Per the original methods: Nucleated cell counts were estimated from reference gene primer amplification. Here immunoSEQ multiplex PCR was the method, and the copy in TCRdb shows in-frame clones only, minus some. The V and J calls and clone size come from that table; D and trimming were worked out from the DNA. The sample shows fewer than 200,000 clones, approximately 80% of them seen only once. The CDR3 consists of 13 residues. CDR1 is SQVTM and CDR2 is ANQGSEA in the germline V gene. Trimming stripped 8 bases from V and 1 base from J, with 13 bases between. The rearrangement joins TRBV29-1 to TRBJ2-3, with D uncertain. Sequencing was performed on peripheral blood. This receptor was obtained from a woman aged 45 to 65 with active or convalescent COVID-19. CDR3: CSSNRGGTDTQYF. The CDR3, as DNA: TGCAGCTCCAACCGCGGTGGCACAGATACGCAGTATTTT.